The 21 T cell receptor beta chains below were found in one sample sequenced in a study of cytomegalovirus exposure and HLA in healthy donors. Method: immunoSEQ multiplex PCR; TCRdb's copy keeps in-frame clones and lacks some. The sample has more than 140,000 clones; roughly nine tenths are singletons. Input material: PBMCs. All receptors come from a young woman in good health and CMV-seropositive.

This clone was picked up one time. A junction boundary mismatches the germline segment, possibly from a read error. The chain recombines TRBV11-3 with TRBJ2-3, with 12 bases that match TRBD2. CDR1 is SGHNT and CDR2 is YENEEA in the germline V gene. CDR3 length: 13 amino acids. The CDR3 loop is CASSPRGLAGPDF. In DNA form, the CDR3 reads TGTGCCAGCAGCCCTCGAGGACTAGCGGGACCGGATTTT.

The chain recombines TRBV25-1 with TRBJ2-1; a possible D gene is TRBD2 (6 bases). This CDR3 has 15 residues. In germline, CDR1 is MGHDK, CDR2 SYGVNS. Trimming removed 4 bases at V and 7 bases at J, with 17 bases between. Here the CDR3 reads CASSVETRIDNEQFF. The CDR3 DNA follows: TGTGCCAGCAGTGTAGAGACTAGAATAGATAATGAGCAGTTCTTC.

This clone appeared once. The chain carries TRBV29-1 and TRBJ2-1; 11 nucleotides agree with TRBD1. Germline trimming cut 1 base from V and 8 bases from J; bases unmatched to any gene: 4. Germline assignment: CDR1 SQVTM and CDR2 ANQGSEA. The CDR3 has 14 amino acids. In nucleotides, the CDR3 is TGCAGCGTTGAAGGGACAGGGGGCAATTATGAGCAGTTCTTC. This sequence encodes CSVEGTGGNYEQFF.

The chain combines TRBV27 with TRBJ2-7; 7 bases align to TRBD1. CDR3 length equals 16 residues. Germline CDR1 is MNHEY and CDR2 is SMNVEV (reference sequence). The ends lost 6 bases at V and 3 bases at J; junction bases unmatched: 14. Written as DNA, the CDR3 is TGTGCCAGCAGACCTTTTGACAGGGTAACTTACTACGAGCAGTACTTC. Amino acids: CASRPFDRVTYYEQYF.

J is TRBJ2-5 and V is TRBV11-2, with a weak D call TRBD2 (6 bases). With 3 bases removed from V and 2 bases from J, the gap between germline ends came to 13 bases. This CDR3 has 15 amino acids. CDR1 is SGHAT, CDR2 FQNNGV, per germline. CDR3 DNA: TGTGCCAGCAGCTTTCGGAGGGAAAAACAAGAGACCCAGTACTTC. Amino acid sequence: CASSFRREKQETQYF.

This chain uses TRBV19 with TRBJ1-5, with TRBD1 identical over 9 bases. From germline, CDR1 is LNHDA and CDR2 SQIVND (reference sequence). CDR3 length equals 16 residues. Trimming removed 4 bases from V and 5 bases from J; junction bases left unmatched: 9. The DNA for the CDR3 is TGTGCCAGTAGTACGGGACAGGGCGCGGGCTATCAGCCCCAGCATTTT. Protein product: CASSTGQGAGYQPQHF.

This chain uses TRBV4-1 with TRBJ2-5; 7 positions agree with TRBD2. The CDR3 has 17 residues. Germline CDR1 and CDR2: MGHRA and YSYEKL. V lost 0 bases and J lost 5; bases outside the gene matches: 12. The CDR3 protein is CASSQDRSAGTGETQYF. DNA of the CDR3: TGCGCCAGCAGCCAAGATCGGTCAGCGGGAACGGGTGAGACCCAGTACTTC.

The chain couples TRBV5-6 to TRBJ1-3; D perhaps matches TRBD1 (5 bases). Trimming took off 4 bases at V and 4 bases at J, with 15 bases between the two ends. CDR1 SGHDT and CDR2 YYEEEE come from the germline V gene. The CDR3 is 15 residues long. The CDR3 DNA reads as TGTGCCAGCAGCAACTCAGGGTTGCAAGGAAACACCATATATTTT. Encoded protein: CASSNSGLQGNTIYF.

The rearrangement uses TRBV27 and TRBJ2-3; D might be TRBD2 (6 bases). This CDR3 spans 14 amino acids. V dropped 2 bases and J dropped 4 bases, with 10 bases sitting between them. Per germline, CDR1 MNHEY and CDR2 SMNVEV (reference sequence). The CDR3 loop reads CASSLDPGADTQYF. CDR3 sequence (DNA): TGTGCCAGCAGTTTAGACCCGGGAGCAGATACGCAGTATTTT.

V usage is TRBV13 and J usage is TRBJ2-7, with TRBD1 matching over 7 bases. Germline CDR1 is PRHDT and CDR2 is FYEKMQ (reference sequence). This CDR3 spans 17 amino acids. With V trimmed by 5 bases and J by 5 bases, 18 bases remained unmatched. CDR3 region: CASSPSRDGDRANEQYF. The CDR3 DNA reads as TGTGCCAGCAGCCCCAGTCGGGACGGCGACAGGGCTAACGAGCAGTACTTC.

A remark on this clone: Other DNA sequences in the same sample also yield this CDR3. The rearrangement joins TRBV5-6 to TRBJ2-7, with D perhaps matching TRBD1 (5 bases). Germline lookup yields CDR1 SGHDT and CDR2 YYEEEE. The CDR3 contains 16 residues. The ends were cut back, 3 bases at V and 4 bases at J, with 20 bases in the middle. The CDR3 DNA reads as TGTGCCAGCAGCTCCGAATGGCAGGGCTTGTCATACGAGCAGTACTTC. This codes for CASSSEWQGLSYEQYF.

This sequence joins TRBV6-5 and TRBJ2-3; D is undetermined. This CDR3 spans 13 amino acids. V was cut by 6 bases and J by 2 bases, with 9 bases left in between. Germline assignment: CDR1 MNHEY and CDR2 SVGAGI. The CDR3: CASSPWATDTQYF. CDR3 DNA sequence: TGTGCCAGCAGCCCCTGGGCCACAGATACGCAGTATTTT.

Only one count was recorded for this clone. The chain recombines TRBV28 with TRBJ2-7, with 8 bases that match TRBD1. Per germline, CDR1 MDHEN and CDR2 SYDVKM. The V gene end was trimmed by 3 bases and the J gene end by 9 bases; junction bases not matched to a gene: 7. CDR3 length equals 13 residues. The CDR3 sequence: CASSLDRARSQYF. CDR3 nucleotides: TGTGCCAGCAGTTTGGACAGGGCCCGGTCGCAGTACTTC.

The chain carries TRBV7-9 and TRBJ2-5; 15 nucleotides agree with TRBD2. Unmatched junction bases numbered 0, after V lost 3 bases and J lost 4 bases. The CDR3 has 15 amino acids. CDR1 is SEHNR, CDR2 FQNEAQ, per germline (reference sequence). CDR3 in amino acids: CASSLGLAGGETQYF. CDR3 nucleotides: TGTGCCAGCAGCTTGGGACTAGCGGGAGGAGAGACCCAGTACTTC.

The gene calls are TRBV7-2 and TRBJ2-5, with 7 bases lining up with TRBD2. The trim removed 5 bases at V and 5 bases at J, leaving 8 bases unmatched. From germline, CDR1 is SGHTA and CDR2 FQGNSA. This CDR3 comprises 14 residues. The CDR3 loop is CASSLGGSRETQYF. For the CDR3, the DNA is TGTGCCAGCAGCCTTGGCGGGAGTCGGGAGACCCAGTACTTC.

The genes are TRBV6-1 and TRBJ2-1, with 7 nucleotides matching TRBD2. J lost 8 bases, V lost 11 bases, and 9 bases had no gene match. CDR1 is MNHNS, CDR2 SASEGT, per germline. The CDR3 extends over 12 amino acids. CDR3 nucleotide sequence: TGTGCCCACCGAAGGGCGGGAGATGAGCAGTTCTTC. Translating gives CAHRRAGDEQFF.

This clone has a single count. The V gene is TRBV12-5, the J gene TRBJ2-1, with 7 nucleotides matching TRBD1. Trimming took 0 bases from V and 4 from J; bases not matched to a gene: 6. This CDR3 spans 16 amino acids. Germline V CDR1 and CDR2: LGHNT, FRNRAP. The DNA of the CDR3 is TGTGCTAGTGGTTTGGTAAGGGGGCTTGGGTACAATGAGCAGTTCTTC. Translating it yields CASGLVRGLGYNEQFF. The whole variable domain, filled in from reference TRBV12-5 and TRBJ2-1, reads DARVTQTPRHKVTEMGQEVTMRCQPILGHNTVFWYRQTMMQGLELLAYFRNRAPLDDSGMPKDRFSAEMPDATLATLKIQPSEPRDSAVYFCASGLVRGLGYNEQFFGPGTRLTVL.

The chain carries TRBV7-2 and TRBJ2-1; a possible D gene is TRBD2 (6 bases). V lost 3 bases and J lost 7, with 16 bases in between. Germline lookup yields CDR1 SGHTA and CDR2 FQGNSA. The CDR3 is 15 residues long. CDR3 DNA sequence: TGTGCCAGCAGCTTTACCGGGACTCAGGGTAATGAGCAGTTCTTC. It yields the protein CASSFTGTQGNEQFF.

CDR3 protein: CASIPGELTDTQYF. In nucleotides, the CDR3 is TGTGCCAGCATACCGGGGGAATTGACAGATACGCAGTATTTT. V and J are TRBV2 and TRBJ2-3, with a weak D call TRBD2 (6 bases). The germline gives CDR1 SNHLY, CDR2 FYNNEI. The length of the CDR3 is 14 residues. The germline V and J ends were trimmed by 7 bases and 3 bases, with 14 bases remaining between them.

This chain uses TRBV19 with TRBJ2-1, with a possible D match to TRBD2 (5 bases). CDR3 size: 15 residues. The germline V gene encodes CDR1 LNHDA and CDR2 SQIVND (reference sequence). Trimming cost V 4 bases and J 0 bases, with 10 bases left between them. The chain's CDR3 is CASSTPGSSYNEQFF. The CDR3 coding sequence is TGTGCCAGTAGTACCCCGGGGAGCTCCTACAATGAGCAGTTCTTC.

This clone appeared once. The genes are TRBV28 and TRBJ1-4; 8 positions match TRBD1. The length of the CDR3 is 14 residues. The V gene end was trimmed by 3 bases and the J gene end by 7 bases; junction bases not matched to a gene: 4. Germline V gene data show CDR1 as MDHEN and CDR2 as SYDVKM. For the CDR3, the DNA is TGTGCCAGCAGTTTTGCAGGGGGCATTGAAAAACTGTTTTTT. Encoded protein: CASSFAGGIEKLFF. Looking up the rest from reference TRBV28 and TRBJ1-4 gives the full variable domain: DVKVTQSSRYLVKRTGEKVFLECVQDMDHENMFWYRQDPGLGLRLIYFSYDVKMKEKGDIPEGYSVSREKKERFSLILESASTNQTSMYLCASSFAGGIEKLFFGSGTQLSVL.